What follows are 24 T cell receptor beta chains derived from one specimen sequenced in a study of blood T cell repertoires in COVID-19. TCRdb keeps only in-frame clones here, not all; method: immunoSEQ multiplex PCR. The table records 150,000 or so clones, 85% to 95% of them present only once. Sequencing was carried out using peripheral blood. These receptor sequences come from a woman aged 60-75 years with COVID-19, enrolled during active disease.

The chain employs TRBV6-5 and TRBJ2-7; TRBD1 matches 10 bases. J lost 2 bases, V lost 2 bases, and 6 bases had no gene match. The CDR3 covers 16 residues. Germline V gene lookup returns CDR1 MNHEY and CDR2 SVGAGI. CDR3 loop: CASSYRTGTGAYEQYF. The CDR3 DNA reads as TGTGCCAGCAGTTACCGCACCGGGACAGGGGCCTACGAGCAGTACTTC.

This clone was counted only a few times. The rearrangement joins TRBV20-1 to TRBJ1-2; D is unresolved. CDR3 length equals 11 residues. CDR1 is DFQATT and CDR2 is SNEGSKA in the germline V gene (reference sequence). The V and J ends lost 7 bases and 3 bases respectively, with 9 bases between them. The CDR3 spells CSGKGDYGYTF. CDR3 sequence (DNA): TGCAGTGGCAAGGGAGACTATGGCTACACCTTC.

The CDR3 loop reads CASSSYSGVEGYTF. The CDR3 bases are TGTGCCAGTAGTAGCTACTCAGGCGTCGAAGGCTACACCTTC. J is TRBJ1-2 and V is TRBV19, with D unclear. The germline V gene has CDR1 LNHDA and CDR2 SQIVND (reference sequence). The CDR3 runs to 14 residues. Trimming stripped 4 bases from V and 8 bases from J, with 17 bases between.

This rearrangement joins TRBV7-2 to TRBJ2-7; D might be TRBD1 (6 bases). Germline CDR1 reads SGHTA; CDR2 reads FQGNSA. The CDR3 is 14 amino acids. V lost 6 bases, J lost 4 bases, and 16 bases lay in between. DNA of the CDR3: TGTGCCAGCAGACCGGCGGCAGGGGAGTACGAGCAGTACTTC. This encodes CASRPAAGEYEQYF.

The chain carries TRBV5-6 and TRBJ1-3; no clear D gene. Germline V gives CDR1 SGHDT, CDR2 YYEEEE. The V end lost 3 bases, the J end lost 0 bases, and 16 bases lay between the germline ends. CDR3 length: 17 residues. The CDR3 loop reads CASSSLLRTTSGNTIYF. CDR3 nucleotides: TGTGCCAGCAGCTCGTTACTCCGGACTACCTCTGGAAACACCATATATTTT.

This clone was detected only once. This chain uses TRBV4-1 with TRBJ1-5; 9 nucleotides align to TRBD1. The CDR3 runs to 16 residues. With 0 bases clipped from V and 7 bases from J, the junction kept 7 bases outside the gene matches. Germline V gives CDR1 MGHRA, CDR2 YSYEKL. The CDR3 coding sequence is TGCGCCAGCAGCCAAGATCCCGGGACAGGGTGGCAGCCCCAGCATTTT. This codes for CASSQDPGTGWQPQHF.

The V call is TRBV9, the J call TRBJ1-2; the D gene is possibly TRBD1 (5 bases). The germline V and J ends were trimmed by 3 bases and 5 bases, with 14 bases remaining between them. The CDR3 has 14 residues. Germline-derived CDR1 and CDR2 are SGDLS and YYNGEE. This CDR3 reads CASSETRDWYGYTF. Here the CDR3 DNA reads TGTGCCAGCAGCGAGACCAGGGACTGGTATGGCTACACCTTC.

This chain links TRBV6-6 with TRBJ1-4; unclear D gene. CDR3 size: 11 residues. Trimming removed 7 bases at V and 5 bases at J, with 5 bases between. CDR1 and CDR2 from the germline V gene are MNHNY and SVGAGI (reference sequence). The CDR3 loop reads CASTLNEKLFF. The CDR3, as DNA: TGTGCCAGCACTTTGAATGAAAAACTGTTTTTT.

The chain couples TRBV11-2 to TRBJ1-5; TRBD1 matches 7 bases. Germline V gene data show CDR1 as SGHAT and CDR2 as FQNNGV. V lost 1 base to trimming and J lost 0 bases; unmatched junction nucleotides: 6. The CDR3 totals 17 residues. CDR3 DNA: TGTGCCAGCAGCTTAGGGGACAGCCACTATAGCAATCAGCCCCAGCATTTT. Translating it yields CASSLGDSHYSNQPQHF. Full variable domain (rest looked up from reference TRBV11-2 and TRBJ1-5): EAGVAQSPRYKIIEKRQSVAFWCNPISGHATLYWYQQILGQGPKLLIQFQNNGVVDDSQLPKDRFSAERLKGVDSTLKIQPAKLEDSAVYLCASSLGDSHYSNQPQHFGDGTRLSIL.

The V gene is TRBV11-2, the J gene TRBJ2-1, with 14 bases that match TRBD2. Germline CDR1 SGHAT, CDR2 FQNNGV. The CDR3 consists of 16 residues. The J segment lost 7 bases and the V segment lost 5 bases, leaving 7 bases of the junction unmatched. The CDR3: CASSPRTSGGPNEQFF. The CDR3 DNA reads TGTGCCAGCAGCCCCCGGACTAGCGGGGGGCCAAATGAGCAGTTCTTC. The variable domain in full, with the rest retrieved from reference TRBV11-2 and TRBJ2-1, is EAGVAQSPRYKIIEKRQSVAFWCNPISGHATLYWYQQILGQGPKLLIQFQNNGVVDDSQLPKDRFSAERLKGVDSTLKIQPAKLEDSAVYLCASSPRTSGGPNEQFFGPGTRLTVL.

The chain has TRBV11-2 and TRBJ1-4; no clear D. The V end was cut by 1 base, the J end by 7 bases, with 7 bases between. Germline V gene sequence: CDR1 SGHAT, CDR2 FQNNGV. The CDR3 is 13 residues long. The CDR3 loop is CASSLGQVEKLFF. CDR3 sequence (DNA): TGTGCCAGCAGCTTAGGACAAGTTGAAAAACTGTTTTTT.

CDR3 sequence: CASSLLTSGGPAFNEQFF. The CDR3 DNA is TGTGCCAGCAGCTTGTTGACTAGCGGGGGCCCCGCATTCAATGAGCAGTTCTTC. The chain carries TRBV5-4 and TRBJ2-1; 12 nucleotides line up with TRBD2. This CDR3 contains 18 residues. V shed 1 base and J 6 bases; nucleotides not matched to a gene: 11. The germline V gene has CDR1 SGHNT and CDR2 YYREEE (reference sequence).

V is TRBV25-1 and J is TRBJ1-2; 8 positions match TRBD1. This CDR3 is built from 14 residues. V was pared by 1 base and J by 11 bases, with 9 bases of the junction left unmatched. CDR1 MGHDK and CDR2 SYGVNS come from the germline V gene. The CDR3 region is CASSEFLTGAGYTF. In DNA, the CDR3 is TGTGCCAGCAGTGAATTTTTGACAGGGGCCGGTTACACCTTC.

The chain is built from TRBV30 and TRBJ1-1; D not certain. From germline, CDR1 is GTSNPN and CDR2 SVGIG (reference sequence). The CDR3 length is 13 residues. V dropped 3 bases and J dropped 4 bases, with 12 bases sitting between them. CDR3 nucleotide sequence: TGTGCCTGGAGCGGAGGGTTCGGCACTGAAGCTTTCTTT. This gives the protein CAWSGGFGTEAFF.

The chain couples TRBV13 to TRBJ1-3; D is undetermined. The CDR3 loop spans 15 amino acids. The germline CDR1 and CDR2 sequences are PRHDT and FYEKMQ (reference sequence). V was shortened by 1 base and J by 4 bases, with 11 bases between the two germline ends. The CDR3 protein is CASSLVGRPGNTIYF. The CDR3 DNA is TGTGCCAGCAGCTTAGTAGGCAGGCCGGGAAACACCATATATTTT.

V gene TRBV29-1 combines with J gene TRBJ2-3; TRBD2 is a possible D gene (6 bases). CDR1 and CDR2 from the germline V gene are SQVTM and ANQGSEA. The CDR3 totals 13 residues. CDR3: CSAGVGGTDTQYF. The DNA for the CDR3 is TGCAGTGCCGGGGTGGGGGGAACAGATACGCAGTATTTT.

A single count supports this clone. This sequence joins TRBV4-3 and TRBJ2-5, with 14 nucleotides matching TRBD2. Germline V CDR1 and CDR2: LGHNA, YSLEER. Trimming at V came to 4 bases and at J to 2 bases, leaving 6 bases not matched to a gene. The CDR3 extends over 17 amino acids. The CDR3 DNA sequence: TGCGCCAGCAGCCTAGGGACTAGCGGGGGCCGACAAGAGACCCAGTACTTC. Its translation: CASSLGTSGGRQETQYF.

The chain combines TRBV27 with TRBJ2-1; 7 bases are shared with TRBD1. V trimming: 2 bases; J trimming: 6 bases; junction bases outside the gene matches: 10. The CDR3 spans 16 residues. CDR1 MNHEY and CDR2 SMNVEV come from the germline V gene (reference sequence). The CDR3 spells CASSLRGPTLLNEQFF. DNA of the CDR3: TGTGCCAGCAGTTTAAGGGGGCCGACGCTCCTCAATGAGCAGTTCTTC.

The chain is built from TRBV19 and TRBJ1-2, with 8 bases lining up with TRBD1. Germline loops: CDR1 LNHDA, CDR2 SQIVND (reference sequence). This CDR3 region has 16 residues. J was trimmed by 2 bases and V by 3 bases; bases with no gene match: 8. The CDR3 region is CASSIRKDRENYGYTF. In DNA form, the CDR3 reads TGTGCCAGTAGTATCCGAAAGGACAGGGAAAACTATGGCTACACCTTC. Full variable domain (missing parts from reference TRBV19 and TRBJ1-2): DGGITQSPKYLFRKEGQNVTLSCEQNLNHDAMYWYRQDPGQGLRLIYYSQIVNDFQKGDIAEGYSVSREKKESFPLTVTSAQKNPTAFYLCASSIRKDRENYGYTFGSGTRLTVV.

The gene calls are TRBV6-5 and TRBJ1-2, with 7 bases identical to TRBD1. This CDR3 region has 15 residues. V lost 0 bases and J lost 8; bases outside the gene matches: 9. Germline V CDR1 and CDR2: MNHEY, SVGAGI. The CDR3 loop reads CASSYSKQGRRGYTF. In DNA, the CDR3 is TGTGCCAGCAGTTACTCCAAACAGGGGAGGAGGGGCTACACCTTC.

The rearrangement uses TRBV19 and TRBJ1-5, with 7 bases aligning to TRBD1. The CDR3 has 14 residues. The J segment lost 7 bases and the V segment lost 4 bases, leaving 7 bases of the junction unmatched. Germline V gene sequence: CDR1 LNHDA, CDR2 SQIVND (reference sequence). The DNA of the CDR3 is TGTGCCAGTAGTACCAGGGACAGTCTGCAGCCCCAGCATTTT. This gives the protein CASSTRDSLQPQHF.

The chain combines TRBV5-6 with TRBJ1-1; 9 nucleotides align to TRBD1. V was clipped by 1 base and J by 1 base; unmatched bases: 11. In germline, CDR1 is SGHDT, CDR2 YYEEEE. CDR3 length: 18 amino acids. The CDR3, as DNA: TGTGCCAGCAGCTTGTCTAGGTTACAGGGGGCTTGGAACACTGAAGCTTTCTTT. This gives the protein CASSLSRLQGAWNTEAFF.

This chain joins TRBV7-2 and TRBJ1-2, with D possibly being TRBD1 (6 bases). The germline V gene encodes CDR1 SGHTA and CDR2 FQGNSA. The CDR3 sequence is 13 residues long. The V and J ends lost 4 bases and 2 bases respectively, with 8 bases between them. CDR3 sequence reads: CASSYDRNYGYTF. The CDR3 DNA reads as TGTGCCAGCAGCTACGACAGGAACTATGGCTACACCTTC.

The rearrangement links TRBV29-1 to TRBJ1-1; TRBD1 matches 9 bases. Germline V CDR1 and CDR2: SQVTM, ANQGSEA. J lost 4 bases, V lost 7 bases, and 7 bases had no gene match. The CDR3 is 13 amino acids. CDR3 in DNA: TGCAGCGGGGTGTACAGGGGGCCCACTGAAGCTTTCTTT. It specifies CSGVYRGPTEAFF.